The rows below give T cell receptor beta chains drawn from one sample of a study of vaccination and CD4 T cells after COVID-19. From the PCR reads, TCRdb called clonotypes with MiXCR, one entry per CDR3 protein. In the table there are fewer than 25,000 distinct CDR3 sequences, roughly 40% of which are singletons. The antigens for these receptors are not known. The sequencing here drew on CD4+ T cells from blood, cultured in vitro, taken before SARS-CoV-2 vaccination. Receptors originate from a human donor who received a COVID-19 vaccine. CDR3s include the opening cysteine and the closing phenylalanine or tryptophan. The order of the fields is CDR3 length, V gene, clone size, D gene, J gene, CDR3 DNA, CDR3 protein. A D gene is named only where the DNA matches it firmly. Clone size appears in some rows only: once, few, many, or a class for an expanded clone.

cdr3_length: 13
v_call: TRBV6-1
clone_size: NA
d_call: TRBD1
j_call: TRBJ1-1
cdr3_nt: TGTGCCAGCAGAGGGACAGGGAAGACTGAAGCTTTCTTT
cdr3_aa: CASRGTGKTEAFF

cdr3_length: 15
v_call: TRBV6-1
clone_size: NA
d_call: NA
j_call: TRBJ2-3
cdr3_nt: TGTGCCAGCAGGCCACGTCTCCTGGGCACAGATACGCAGTATTTT
cdr3_aa: CASRPRLLGTDTQYF

cdr3_length: 17
v_call: TRBV20-1
clone_size: NA
d_call: TRBD2
j_call: TRBJ2-5
cdr3_nt: TGCAGTGCTAGAGATCTGGGGCTAGCGGGGGGCCAAGAGACCCAGTACTTC
cdr3_aa: CSARDLGLAGGQETQYF

cdr3_length: 16
v_call: TRBV19
clone_size: NA
d_call: NA
j_call: TRBJ1-5
cdr3_nt: TGTGCCAGTAGTATTCGGGACGTCGGTAGCAATCAGCCCCAGCATTTT
cdr3_aa: CASSIRDVGSNQPQHF

cdr3_length: 14
v_call: TRBV7-2
clone_size: few
d_call: NA
j_call: TRBJ2-3
cdr3_nt: TGTGCCAGCAGCCTCCTCGGGCAGGGAGATACGCAGTATTTT
cdr3_aa: CASSLLGQGDTQYF

cdr3_length: 14
v_call: TRBV12-3/TRBV12-4
clone_size: NA
d_call: NA
j_call: TRBJ1-2
cdr3_nt: TGTGCCAGCAGCACGGGGGGTTTAGGGTATGGCTACACCTTC
cdr3_aa: CASSTGGLGYGYTF

cdr3_length: 14
v_call: TRBV18
clone_size: few
d_call: NA
j_call: TRBJ1-6
cdr3_nt: TGTGCCAGCTCACCGGCGAGTGGTAATTCACCCCTCCACTTT
cdr3_aa: CASSPASGNSPLHF

cdr3_length: 15
v_call: TRBV5-5
clone_size: NA
d_call: NA
j_call: TRBJ2-5
cdr3_nt: TGTGCCAGCAGCTTGGATTCGGGTTCACAAGAGACCCAGTACTTC
cdr3_aa: CASSLDSGSQETQYF

cdr3_length: 16
v_call: TRBV21-1
clone_size: NA
d_call: NA
j_call: TRBJ2-3
cdr3_nt: TGTGCCAGCAGCAAGAGGTCCGGGACTAGTCAAGATACGCAGTATTTT
cdr3_aa: CASSKRSGTSQDTQYF

cdr3_length: 15
v_call: TRBV20-1
clone_size: medium-sized
d_call: TRBD1
j_call: TRBJ1-5
cdr3_nt: TGCAGTGCTAGAGATGCCCGACAGGGGGGGGGGCCCCAGCATTTT
cdr3_aa: CSARDARQGGGPQHF

cdr3_length: 15
v_call: TRBV5-1
clone_size: NA
d_call: TRBD1
j_call: TRBJ1-4
cdr3_nt: TGCGCCAGCAGCTTGGGAGGGACAGGGGTTGAAAAACTGTTTTTT
cdr3_aa: CASSLGGTGVEKLFF

cdr3_length: 15
v_call: TRBV20-1
clone_size: NA
d_call: TRBD2
j_call: TRBJ2-7
cdr3_nt: TGCAGTGCTAGACCGACTAGCGGGGATTCCTACGAGCAGTACTTC
cdr3_aa: CSARPTSGDSYEQYF

cdr3_length: 13
v_call: TRBV19
clone_size: few
d_call: NA
j_call: TRBJ2-5
cdr3_nt: TGTGCCAGTAGTATGAATCCTTCGGAGACCCAGTACTTC
cdr3_aa: CASSMNPSETQYF